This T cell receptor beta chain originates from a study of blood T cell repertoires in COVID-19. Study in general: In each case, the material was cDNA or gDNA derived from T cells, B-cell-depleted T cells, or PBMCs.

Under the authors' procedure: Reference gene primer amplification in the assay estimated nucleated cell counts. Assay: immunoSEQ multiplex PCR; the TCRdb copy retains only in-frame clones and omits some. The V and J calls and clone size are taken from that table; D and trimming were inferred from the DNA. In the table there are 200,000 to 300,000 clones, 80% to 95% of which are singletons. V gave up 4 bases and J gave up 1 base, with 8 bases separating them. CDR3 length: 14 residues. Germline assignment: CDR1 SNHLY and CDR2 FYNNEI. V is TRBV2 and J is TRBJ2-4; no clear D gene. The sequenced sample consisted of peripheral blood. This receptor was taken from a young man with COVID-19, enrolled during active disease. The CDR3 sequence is CASSVLPAKNIQYF. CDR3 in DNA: TGTGCCAGCAGTGTTCTACCTGCCAAAAACATTCAGTACTTC.